This note documents a single TCR beta chain sequence. Profiling relied on immunoSEQ multiplex PCR, and the TCRdb table lists in-frame clones only, not all of them. The data show tens of thousands of clones, approximately 94% seen once. This specimen comes from a study of control samples from healthy donors and cancer patients. This CDR3 has 13 residues. Trimming cost V 3 bases and J 3 bases, with 9 bases left between them. From germline, CDR1 is SGHDN and CDR2 FVKESK. The TCR sequence derives from a woman aged 18-29 years in good health. The sequencing sample was made of blood. This sequence joins TRBV14 and TRBJ2-7; D not resolved. In nucleotides, the CDR3 is TGTGCCAGCAGCCAGTTGGTATTCTACGAGCAGTACTTC. Its translation: CASSQLVFYEQYF.